The 8 T cell receptor beta chains listed next were all sequenced from one sample in a study of STAT5B mutations in CD4+ large granular lymphocyte leukemia. Sequenced by immunoSEQ multiplex PCR; TCRdb stores in-frame clones only, minus some. The data show 21,000 or so clones, around 80% seen once. The sequencing input was CD4+ T cells from blood buffy coats. The receptors come from a human donor in good health.

The J gene is TRBJ2-5, the V gene TRBV15, with 8 bases identical to TRBD2. Germline CDR1 reads LNHNV; CDR2 reads YYDKDF (reference sequence). J gave up 5 bases and V 0 bases, and 5 bases lay outside the gene matches. The CDR3 has 15 amino acids. The chain's CDR3 is CATSRDGASGETQYF. In DNA, the CDR3 is TGTGCCACCAGCAGAGATGGGGCTAGCGGGGAGACCCAGTACTTC.

The V call is TRBV2, the J call TRBJ1-4; D possibly corresponds to TRBD1 (5 bases). CDR3 length: 12 residues. The V and J ends lost 2 bases and 10 bases respectively, with 8 bases between them. Germline CDR1 SNHLY, CDR2 FYNNEI. The CDR3 loop reads CASSESGVKLFF. The CDR3 DNA reads as TGTGCCAGCAGTGAATCGGGGGTAAAACTGTTTTTT.

The table lists this clone with a count of one. V gene TRBV30 combines with J gene TRBJ2-3; 8 nucleotides agree with TRBD2. Germline V gene lookup returns CDR1 GTSNPN and CDR2 SVGIG (reference sequence). V was clipped by 8 bases and J by 0 bases; unmatched bases: 10. The CDR3 has 15 residues. The CDR3 coding sequence is TGTGCCGCATCTTGGCTAGCGGGCAGCACAGATACGCAGTATTTT. The encoded protein is CAASWLAGSTDTQYF.

The rearrangement joins TRBV6-1 to TRBJ1-2; D call uncertain. Germline lookup yields CDR1 MNHNS and CDR2 SASEGT. V was clipped by 2 bases and J by 8 bases, with 9 bases between them. The CDR3 runs 12 residues. CDR3 protein: CASSELRAGYTF. The CDR3 nucleotides are TGTGCCAGCAGTGAACTAAGGGCGGGCTACACCTTC.

V is TRBV30 and J is TRBJ2-5, with unresolved D. There are 11 residues in the CDR3. Germline CDR1 and CDR2: GTSNPN and SVGIG (reference sequence). V was clipped by 3 bases and J by 5 bases, with 7 bases between them. The CDR3 DNA follows: TGTGCCTGGAGGGTAGCTGAGACCCAGTACTTC. Residues: CAWRVAETQYF.

The rearrangement joins TRBV6-6 to TRBJ2-7; 10 positions agree with TRBD2. V shed 2 bases and J 4 bases; nucleotides not matched to a gene: 5. This CDR3 region has 15 residues. CDR1 and CDR2 (germline): MNHNY, SVGAGI (reference sequence). The DNA for the CDR3 is TGTGCCAGCAGTTACGGTAGCGGGAGGCGATACGAGCAGTACTTC. Encoded protein: CASSYGSGRRYEQYF.

This clone was observed a handful of times. The V gene is TRBV10-2, the J gene TRBJ1-5; no definite D call. Looked up from germline, CDR1 is WSHSY and CDR2 is SAAADI. The V end lost 5 bases, the J end lost 4 bases, and 12 bases lay between the germline ends. The CDR3 runs 14 residues. CDR3 coding DNA: TGCGCCAGCAGTCCCCGGCGGGGAAATCAGCCCCAGCATTTT. This codes for CASSPRRGNQPQHF.

The chain is built from TRBV15 and TRBJ2-2, with D tentatively TRBD2 (6 bases). This CDR3 comprises 19 residues. Germline CDR1 and CDR2: LNHNV and YYDKDF (reference sequence). Deletions cut 0 bases from V and 1 base from J, with 18 bases between. CDR3 sequence reads: CATSRDYDRRGRNTGELFF. The CDR3 DNA reads TGTGCCACCAGCAGAGATTACGATAGGAGGGGAAGGAACACCGGGGAGCTGTTTTTT.